The 21 T cell receptor beta chains below come from one sample, sequenced in a study of cytomegalovirus exposure and HLA in healthy donors. PCR used 60 Vbeta primers and 13 Jbeta primers. TCRdb keeps only in-frame clones here, not all; method: immunoSEQ multiplex PCR. The sample records around 150,000 clones, 73% being singletons. Sequencing input: PBMCs. These receptors all stem from a human donor in good health.

This clone appeared once. This chain links TRBV18 with TRBJ2-7; tentatively, D is TRBD1 (6 bases). CDR3 length: 15 residues. Germline V gives CDR1 KGHSH, CDR2 LQKENI. V lost 3 bases, J lost 2 bases, and 14 bases lay in between. CDR3 coding DNA: TGTGCCAGCTCACCTCAGATGGACAGCGCCTACGAGCAGTACTTC. Its protein product is CASSPQMDSAYEQYF.

The V and J genes are TRBV6-6 and TRBJ1-4, with TRBD1 identical over 7 bases. The CDR3 has 16 amino acids. Germline V gives CDR1 MNHNY, CDR2 SVGAGI (reference sequence). Germline trimming cut 4 bases from V and 5 bases from J; bases unmatched to any gene: 10. CDR3 loop: CASSSSTGQLNEKLFF. CDR3 sequence (DNA): TGTGCCAGCAGTTCCAGTACGGGACAGCTAAATGAAAAACTGTTTTTT.

This chain uses TRBV6-1 with TRBJ1-2; a weak D match, TRBD1 (5 bases). Trimming stripped 2 bases from V and 7 bases from J, with 14 bases between. Germline-derived CDR1 and CDR2 are MNHNS and SASEGT. The CDR3 extends over 14 amino acids. This CDR3 is CASSERGGTVGYTF. CDR3 in DNA: TGTGCCAGCAGTGAAAGGGGAGGGACTGTTGGCTACACCTTC.

The rearrangement uses TRBV5-5 and TRBJ1-6; maybe TRBD1 (6 bases). Germline V gene sequence: CDR1 SGHKS, CDR2 YYEKEE (reference sequence). This CDR3 is 13 amino acids long. The germline V and J ends were trimmed by 4 bases and 5 bases, with 7 bases remaining between them. This CDR3 reads CASSRGNNSPLHF. CDR3 sequence (DNA): TGTGCCAGCAGCAGGGGGAATAATTCACCCCTCCACTTT.

A few counts support this clone. Germline and junction disagree at one end, which may indicate a read error. The rearrangement links TRBV7-8 to TRBJ2-5; a weak D match, TRBD1 (6 bases). Germline V gene sequence: CDR1 SGHVS, CDR2 FQNEAQ. The CDR3 is 14 residues long. In DNA, the CDR3 is TGTGCCAGCACAAAAATCGGGACACAAGGGACCCAGTACTTC. Its protein product is CASTKIGTQGTQYF.

This clone was detected a few times. The rearrangement joins TRBV27 to TRBJ2-7; D might be TRBD2 (5 bases). The V end lost 6 bases, the J end lost 7 bases, and 16 bases lay between the germline ends. The CDR3 sequence is 13 residues long. CDR1 MNHEY and CDR2 SMNVEV come from the germline V gene (reference sequence). CDR3 protein: CASSHNRRDEQYF. CDR3 nucleotides: TGTGCCAGCAGCCACAACCGACGGGATGAGCAGTACTTC.

The gene calls are TRBV7-8 and TRBJ1-1; 7 bases fit TRBD1. Germline CDR1 is SGHVS and CDR2 is FQNEAQ. Trimming at V came to 3 bases and at J to 3 bases, leaving 1 base not matched to a gene. This CDR3 has 13 amino acids. The CDR3 nucleotides read TGTGCCAGCAGCTTTCAGGGGGACACTGAAGCTTTCTTT. It is translated as CASSFQGDTEAFF.

There are a few counts of this clone. The CDR3 nucleotides are TGTGCCATCAGTGGGGGCTTGACTAGCGCCGATGAGCAGTTCTTC. This translates into CAISGGLTSADEQFF. V is TRBV10-3 and J is TRBJ2-1, with 8 bases aligning to TRBD2. The J segment lost 8 bases and the V segment lost 4 bases, leaving 10 bases of the junction unmatched. Germline V CDR1 and CDR2: ENHRY, SYGVKD. This CDR3 spans 15 amino acids.

In the case of this clone: This sample also contains other DNA sequences that code for the same CDR3. V gene TRBV5-4 combines with J gene TRBJ1-1; D gene ambiguous. Germline V CDR1 and CDR2: SGHNT, YYREEE (reference sequence). This CDR3 has 11 amino acids. Between the trimmed V and J ends, which lost 0 bases and 11 bases, there was a span of 8 bases. CDR3 amino acids: CASSLGGRAFF. CDR3 sequence (DNA): TGTGCCAGCAGCTTGGGAGGGCGTGCTTTCTTT.

The V call is TRBV10-3, the J call TRBJ2-7; the match to TRBD2 covers 14 bases. V gave up 0 bases and J gave up 6 bases; unmatched junction bases: 1. The CDR3 runs to 15 residues. Per the germline V gene, CDR1 is ENHRY and CDR2 is SYGVKD. The CDR3 region is CAISESGTSGGEQYF. The CDR3 DNA sequence: TGTGCCATCAGTGAGTCGGGGACTAGCGGGGGCGAGCAGTACTTC.

The chain combines TRBV5-1 with TRBJ2-7; 9 positions agree with TRBD1. Germline V CDR1 and CDR2: SGHRS, YFSETQ. The CDR3 is 15 amino acids. With 4 bases clipped from V and 5 bases from J, the junction kept 10 bases outside the gene matches. The CDR3 loop reads CASSLLGQGIDEQYF. Written as DNA, the CDR3 is TGCGCCAGCAGCCTGTTGGGACAGGGAATTGACGAGCAGTACTTC. The full variable domain, its missing parts supplied by reference TRBV5-1 and TRBJ2-7, is KAGVTQTPRYLIKTRGQQVTLSCSPISGHRSVSWYQQTPGQGLQFLFEYFSETQRNKGNFPGRFSGRQFSNSRSEMNVSTLELGDSALYLCASSLLGQGIDEQYFGPGTRLTVT.

In its sample, this clone was seen a few times. The chain is built from TRBV25-1 and TRBJ1-1; D unresolved. Germline V gives CDR1 MGHDK, CDR2 SYGVNS. The V gene lost 8 bases and the J gene lost 1 base, with 11 bases spanning the gap. The CDR3 runs to 13 residues. The CDR3 sequence: CASLTESNTEAFF. The CDR3 DNA follows: TGTGCCAGCCTCACGGAGTCGAACACTGAAGCTTTCTTT.

The genes are TRBV5-1 and TRBJ1-1; possible D gene TRBD1, 6 bases. Trimming pared 4 bases from V and 1 base from J, leaving 14 bases between. CDR1 and CDR2 (germline): SGHRS, YFSETQ. The CDR3 runs 15 residues. The chain's CDR3 is CASSTRGGGNTEAFF. In DNA form, the CDR3 reads TGCGCCAGCAGCACCCGGGGAGGGGGGAACACTGAAGCTTTCTTT.

The V gene is TRBV29-1, the J gene TRBJ1-2; D is perhaps TRBD1 (5 bases). CDR1 SQVTM and CDR2 ANQGSEA come from the germline V gene. V was pared by 8 bases and J by 3 bases, with 16 bases between. CDR3 length: 13 residues. For the CDR3, the DNA is TGCAGCATCCGTGGAGGGGCGGACTATGGCTACACCTTC. Translated, it gives CSIRGGADYGYTF.

This chain joins TRBV29-1 and TRBJ2-5; possible D gene TRBD1, 6 bases. The V gene's germline CDR1 is SQVTM and CDR2 ANQGSEA. The CDR3 sequence is 14 residues long. V was clipped by 3 bases and J by 1 base, with 12 bases between them. The CDR3 is CSVEIPGAQETQYF. The CDR3 DNA reads as TGCAGCGTTGAGATACCAGGGGCCCAAGAGACCCAGTACTTC.

This chain connects TRBV2 to TRBJ2-7, with 8 nucleotides matching TRBD1. This CDR3 region has 16 residues. CDR1 is SNHLY, CDR2 FYNNEI, per germline. Germline trimming cut 4 bases from V and 6 bases from J; bases unmatched to any gene: 14. This CDR3 is CASSGNVRQGRSEQYF. CDR3 DNA sequence: TGTGCCAGCAGTGGAAATGTTCGACAGGGGCGCAGCGAGCAGTACTTC.

As DNA, the CDR3 is TGCGCCAGCAGCCTGCAGACAGGGATGAGCACAGATACGCAGTATTTT. It yields the protein CASSLQTGMSTDTQYF. This rearrangement joins TRBV5-1 to TRBJ2-3, with TRBD1 matching over 7 bases. With 4 bases clipped from V and 0 bases from J, the junction kept 8 bases outside the gene matches. CDR3 size: 16 residues. CDR1 is SGHRS, CDR2 YFSETQ, per germline.

In this sample, this clone turned up a few times. CDR3 amino acids: CASSLLSAGGGRSQPQHF. The CDR3 bases are TGTGCCAGCAGTTTATTGTCGGCGGGAGGGGGAAGAAGTCAGCCCCAGCATTTT. The chain is built from TRBV28 and TRBJ1-5, with D tentatively TRBD1 (6 bases). Germline CDR1 and CDR2: MDHEN and SYDVKM. V dropped 1 base and J dropped 6 bases, with 22 bases sitting between them. The CDR3 is 18 residues long.

This clone was seen a few times. This rearrangement joins TRBV4-1 to TRBJ1-6; no definite D call. Trimming took off 5 bases at V and 0 bases at J, with 14 bases between the two ends. CDR1 and CDR2 (germline): MGHRA, YSYEKL. The CDR3 is 17 amino acids. The CDR3 spells CASSVRERSSYNSPLHF. The CDR3 DNA sequence: TGCGCCAGCAGCGTCCGAGAGCGGAGCTCCTATAATTCACCCCTCCACTTT.

The rearrangement uses TRBV28 and TRBJ2-7; 7 bases line up with TRBD1. This CDR3 is 16 amino acids long. The ends lost 3 bases at V and 1 base at J; junction bases unmatched: 9. Looked up from germline, CDR1 is MDHEN and CDR2 is SYDVKM. The CDR3 loop is CASSFLQGYLSYEQYF. CDR3 DNA: TGTGCCAGCAGTTTTCTACAGGGGTACCTATCCTACGAGCAGTACTTC. Full variable domain (missing parts from reference TRBV28 and TRBJ2-7): DVKVTQSSRYLVKRTGEKVFLECVQDMDHENMFWYRQDPGLGLRLIYFSYDVKMKEKGDIPEGYSVSREKKERFSLILESASTNQTSMYLCASSFLQGYLSYEQYFGPGTRLTVT.

V and J are TRBV6-5 and TRBJ2-4; maybe TRBD2 (7 bases). Germline CDR1 reads MNHEY; CDR2 reads SVGAGI. Trimming removed 7 bases from V and 1 base from J, with 11 bases in between. CDR3 length: 14 residues. The CDR3, as DNA: TGTGCCAGCAAGGGGGGGCTGGCCAAAAACATTCAGTACTTC. Translating gives CASKGGLAKNIQYF.